This TCR beta chain was profiled in a study of beta chain features in type 1 diabetes. In its sample, this clone was seen a few times. Antigen: not known. Isolated RNA was reverse transcribed in full, so expressed TCRB transcripts were sequenced. Produced via immunoSEQ multiplex PCR; TCRdb's table is partial and in-frame only. Here the sample spans 300,000 to 400,000 clones, less than 15% being singletons. Purity (above 98%) was reached by all sorted populations. The study's findings and limits: Shortening that was moderate but significant affected the TCRB CDR3s of Type 1 diabetes patients in all four CD4+ subsets. Sampled from patients, naive, central memory and Treg TCRB repertoires appeared more similar than those sampled from healthy donors.

The germline CDR1 and CDR2 sequences are MNHNY and SVGAGI (reference sequence). The CDR3 contains 16 residues. Trimming removed 0 bases at V and 2 bases at J, with 11 bases between. This sequence was found in a woman aged 18-30 years with type 1 diabetes. This chain joins TRBV6-6 and TRBJ2-1; TRBD2 might be the D (6 bases). The source material was naive CD4+ T cells from blood. The CDR3 region is CASSYSAGGAYNEQFF. CDR3 sequence (DNA): TGTGCCAGCAGTTACTCGGCCGGAGGGGCCTACAATGAGCAGTTCTTC.